The 31 T cell receptor beta chains presented below share a single source sample, sequenced in a study of CD4 T cells in relation to SARS-CoV-2 and coronaviruses. CD4+ T cells from unexposed donors were obtained before the COVID-19 pandemic (2011-2018). The cells were cultured for roughly 11 days before CD4+ T cells were isolated. Repertoires were generated with immunoSEQ multiplex PCR, while TCRdb's copy carries only in-frame clones and drops some. This sample has about 22,000 clones, with about 70% found just once. The antigens of these receptors remain unknown. The sequencing sample was made of CD4+ T cells from PBMCs, cultured in vitro. The source of these receptors is a human donor in good health.

Concerning this clone: Within the sample, other DNA sequences also encode this same CDR3. The chain employs TRBV7-2 and TRBJ2-3, with 12 bases aligning to TRBD2. J gave up 1 base and V 5 bases, and 4 bases lay outside the gene matches. The CDR3 consists of 16 residues. The germline V gene has CDR1 SGHTA and CDR2 FQGNSA. CDR3 sequence (DNA): TGTGCCAGCAGCACCCGACTAGCGGGGGGCACAGATACGCAGTATTTT. Protein product: CASSTRLAGGTDTQYF.

This rearrangement joins TRBV5-5 to TRBJ2-7; the D is unclear. Trimming shortened V by 0 bases and J by 4 bases, and 8 bases separated the two germline ends. Germline-derived CDR1 and CDR2 are SGHKS and YYEKEE (reference sequence). The CDR3 length is 13 residues. CDR3 nucleotides: TGTGCCAGCAGCTTGGGTTTTGGGTACGAGCAGTACTTC. Protein sequence: CASSLGFGYEQYF.

This chain uses TRBV19 with TRBJ2-5; no definite D call. Germline CDR1 reads LNHDA; CDR2 reads SQIVND (reference sequence). CDR3 length: 16 residues. The germline V and J ends were trimmed by 3 bases and 9 bases, with 23 bases remaining between them. The CDR3 here is CASSIDNGSARTAQYF. The CDR3 DNA sequence: TGTGCCAGTAGTATCGATAACGGGTCAGCCCGGACGGCCCAGTACTTC.

CDR3 DNA: TGCAGTGCTGCATCAGCCGGGGAGCTGTTTTTT. It specifies CSAASAGELFF. The chain employs TRBV20-1 and TRBJ2-2; no reliable D call. V lost 5 bases and J lost 6, with 7 bases in between. The germline CDR1 and CDR2 sequences are DFQATT and SNEGSKA (reference sequence). CDR3 length equals 11 residues.

This chain connects TRBV7-2 to TRBJ2-1, with 8 bases lining up with TRBD1. The CDR3 is 15 amino acids. Germline V gives CDR1 SGHTA, CDR2 FQGNSA. V lost 1 base and J lost 8; bases outside the gene matches: 7. The CDR3 coding sequence is TGTGCCAGCAGCTTAGGAGGACAGGGTCACTATGAGCAGTTCTTC. Protein product: CASSLGGQGHYEQFF.

The rearrangement links TRBV18 to TRBJ1-1; 8 bases match TRBD1. This CDR3 region has 15 residues. Germline V gives CDR1 KGHSH, CDR2 LQKENI. V lost 5 bases, J lost 2 bases, and 7 bases stayed unmatched. CDR3 protein: CASSEQGAINTEAFF. The CDR3 DNA sequence: TGTGCCAGCTCAGAGCAGGGGGCTATCAACACTGAAGCTTTCTTT.

This chain links TRBV19 with TRBJ2-5; D unresolved. CDR3 length equals 14 residues. Between the trimmed V and J ends, which lost 1 base and 2 bases, there was a span of 8 bases. Germline CDR1 is LNHDA and CDR2 is SQIVND (reference sequence). CDR3 nucleotides: TGTGCCAGTAGTATAGGGGCCCTTCAAGAGACCCAGTACTTC. This gives the protein CASSIGALQETQYF.

The CDR3 loop is CSVLTGGTGGAFF. The CDR3 DNA sequence: TGCAGCGTGCTGACAGGGGGTACGGGGGGAGCTTTCTTT. The chain is built from TRBV29-1 and TRBJ1-1; 9 bases map to TRBD1. The CDR3 loop spans 13 amino acids. Germline CDR1 is SQVTM and CDR2 is ANQGSEA. Trimming at V came to 6 bases and at J to 10 bases, leaving 12 bases not matched to a gene.

This clone was seen more than once but under ten times. The chain carries TRBV9 and TRBJ2-1; TRBD1 matches 12 bases. The germline gives CDR1 SGDLS, CDR2 YYNGEE. With V trimmed by 3 bases and J by 13 bases, 5 bases remained unmatched. The CDR3 runs 13 residues. CDR3 in DNA: TGTGCCAGCAGCGGGGACAGGGGGCTTCTTCAGTTCTTC. Translating gives CASSGDRGLLQFF.

The chain combines TRBV5-6 with TRBJ2-4; D is tentatively TRBD1 or TRBD2 (6 bases each). The germline gives CDR1 SGHDT, CDR2 YYEEEE. The CDR3 totals 15 residues. Trimming removed 7 bases at V and 0 bases at J, with 14 bases between. CDR3 DNA sequence: TGTGCCAGCGAAAAGGGGGGTCTAGCCAAAAACATTCAGTACTTC. Protein product: CASEKGGLAKNIQYF.

The chain recombines TRBV28 with TRBJ2-7, with TRBD2 matching over 7 bases. J was trimmed by 7 bases and V by 5 bases; bases with no gene match: 14. CDR1 and CDR2 (germline): MDHEN, SYDVKM. This CDR3 has 15 residues. The CDR3 DNA follows: TGTGCCAGCAGTCCACCTGGCGGGAGTAATCAGGAGCAGTACTTC. Encoded protein: CASSPPGGSNQEQYF.

J is TRBJ2-2 and V is TRBV11-1; the D gene is possibly TRBD2 (6 bases). Trimming shortened V by 7 bases and J by 5 bases, and 14 bases separated the two germline ends. The CDR3 is 14 residues long. CDR1 and CDR2 (germline): SGHAT, FQDESV (reference sequence). CDR3 loop: CASTVDAGTGELFF. The CDR3, as DNA: TGTGCCAGCACCGTTGACGCGGGGACCGGGGAGCTGTTTTTT.

The V gene is TRBV2, the J gene TRBJ1-4; D gene uncertain. V lost 11 bases to trimming and J lost 0 bases, with 4 bases between them. The CDR3 contains 11 residues. The germline V gene encodes CDR1 SNHLY and CDR2 FYNNEI. CDR3 DNA: TGTGCCGGCACAACTAATGAAAAACTGTTTTTT. The encoded protein is CAGTTNEKLFF.

This clone was observed a handful of times. The chain has TRBV5-4 and TRBJ1-1; the D gene is possibly TRBD1 (6 bases). Germline values: CDR1 SGHNT, CDR2 YYREEE (reference sequence). V was cut by 3 bases and J by 4 bases, with 16 bases left in between. The CDR3 extends over 15 amino acids. CDR3 amino acids: CASSSPVGAVTEAFF. Written as DNA, the CDR3 is TGTGCCAGCAGCTCCCCGGTGGGGGCGGTCACTGAAGCTTTCTTT.

The rearrangement joins TRBV7-2 to TRBJ2-3; 7 positions agree with TRBD2. J was trimmed by 2 bases and V by 5 bases; bases with no gene match: 7. This CDR3 spans 15 amino acids. Germline lookup yields CDR1 SGHTA and CDR2 FQGNSA. The CDR3: CASSRKTSDTDTQYF. CDR3 DNA: TGTGCCAGCAGCAGAAAAACTAGCGACACAGATACGCAGTATTTT.

The V and J genes are TRBV6-5 and TRBJ2-3; D uncertain. There are 13 residues in the CDR3. The germline V gene encodes CDR1 MNHEY and CDR2 SVGAGI. V lost 3 bases, J lost 1 base, and 5 bases lay in between. CDR3 protein: CASSYAGTDTQYF. CDR3 DNA sequence: TGTGCCAGCAGTTATGCGGGCACAGATACGCAGTATTTT.

V usage is TRBV19 and J usage is TRBJ2-1, with TRBD2 matching over 7 bases. The CDR3 totals 14 residues. CDR1 LNHDA and CDR2 SQIVND come from the germline V gene (reference sequence). J was trimmed by 6 bases and V by 3 bases; bases with no gene match: 5. CDR3 amino acids: CASSMTSRGNEQFF. In DNA, the CDR3 is TGTGCCAGTAGTATGACTAGCCGGGGCAATGAGCAGTTCTTC.

J is TRBJ2-7 and V is TRBV4-3; a possible D gene is TRBD1 (5 bases). Trimming cost V 0 bases and J 5 bases, with 14 bases left between them. CDR1 LGHNA and CDR2 YSLEER come from the germline V gene. CDR3 length: 15 amino acids. CDR3 protein: CASSQDQPGMHEQYF. CDR3 coding DNA: TGCGCCAGCAGCCAAGATCAGCCAGGGATGCACGAGCAGTACTTC.

V usage is TRBV28 and J usage is TRBJ2-7; D is possibly TRBD2 (5 bases). Between the trimmed V and J ends, which lost 2 bases and 0 bases, there was a span of 8 bases. The germline gives CDR1 MDHEN, CDR2 SYDVKM. This CDR3 comprises 14 residues. DNA of the CDR3: TGTGCCAGCAGTTTAGGACTTCGCTCCTACGAGCAGTACTTC. Translating it yields CASSLGLRSYEQYF.

The chain couples TRBV2 to TRBJ2-3, with 10 nucleotides matching TRBD2. The CDR3 consists of 15 residues. V shed 4 bases, J shed 2 bases, and the junction held 3 bases outside the gene matches. Germline V lookup: CDR1 SNHLY, CDR2 FYNNEI. This CDR3 reads CASSGTSGHTDTQYF. The CDR3 region has the DNA TGTGCCAGCAGTGGGACTAGCGGACACACAGATACGCAGTATTTT.

The rearrangement uses TRBV19 and TRBJ2-1; 8 bases are shared with TRBD2. V was pared by 4 bases and J by 6 bases, with 8 bases of the junction left unmatched. CDR3 length: 15 residues. CDR1 is LNHDA, CDR2 SQIVND, per germline (reference sequence). Here the CDR3 reads CASSNPGGPSNEQFF. The CDR3 coding sequence is TGTGCCAGTAGTAATCCGGGGGGGCCTAGCAATGAGCAGTTCTTC.

This chain links TRBV10-2 with TRBJ2-7; D not resolved. Germline CDR1 is WSHSY and CDR2 is SAAADI. This CDR3 spans 14 amino acids. The germline V and J ends were trimmed by 5 bases and 0 bases, with 11 bases remaining between them. Here the CDR3 reads CASSSNSYSYEQYF. The CDR3 nucleotides are TGCGCCAGCAGTTCAAACAGCTACTCCTACGAGCAGTACTTC.

The V call is TRBV10-1, the J call TRBJ1-5; D perhaps matches TRBD1 (5 bases). The CDR3 has 13 residues. V was shortened by 5 bases and J by 4 bases, with 9 bases between the two germline ends. The germline V gene has CDR1 WNHNN and CDR2 SYGVQD (reference sequence). The CDR3 DNA follows: TGCGCCAGCAGTCAGGGCGGGAATCAGCCCCAGCATTTT. Protein sequence: CASSQGGNQPQHF.

The chain uses TRBV11-3 and TRBJ2-1; 7 bases are a match to TRBD2. CDR1 and CDR2 from the germline V gene are SGHNT and YENEEA. The CDR3 runs 13 residues. The J segment lost 4 bases and the V segment lost 5 bases, leaving 2 bases of the junction unmatched. The CDR3 nucleotides are TGTGCCAGCAGCCTAGCGGAATACAATGAGCAGTTCTTC. Translated, it gives CASSLAEYNEQFF.

The chain uses TRBV5-1 and TRBJ1-6; 10 nucleotides align to TRBD1. CDR1 is SGHRS and CDR2 is YFSETQ in the germline V gene. The CDR3 sequence is 16 residues long. Trimming at V came to 4 bases and at J to 5 bases, leaving 6 bases not matched to a gene. The CDR3 DNA is TGCGCCAGCAGCCCGGGACAGGGGATGAATAATTCACCCCTCCACTTT. Translating it yields CASSPGQGMNNSPLHF.

The chain links TRBV3-1 (or the pseudogene TRBV3-2) to TRBJ2-2; the match to TRBD1 covers 9 bases. Trimming removed 0 bases from V and 6 bases from J; junction bases left unmatched: 8. The CDR3 is made up of 17 amino acids. The germline gives CDR1 LGHDT, CDR2 YNNKEL (reference sequence). CDR3 nucleotides: TGTGCCAGCAGCCAAGATTGGGGGACAGGGAGGTCCGGGGAGCTGTTTTTT. Amino acid sequence: CASSQDWGTGRSGELFF.

The rearrangement links TRBV10-2 to TRBJ2-5, with 7 positions matching TRBD1. Germline V CDR1 and CDR2: WSHSY, SAAADI. The CDR3 is 15 amino acids. Trimming at V came to 6 bases and at J to 0 bases, leaving 7 bases not matched to a gene. CDR3 sequence (DNA): TGCGCCAGCAGACCGGGACAGCGTAACCAAGAGACCCAGTACTTC. As protein: CASRPGQRNQETQYF.

This sequence joins TRBV5-1 and TRBJ2-5; 9 bases are shared with TRBD2. The CDR3 loop spans 16 amino acids. V shed 0 bases, J shed 2 bases, and the junction held 5 bases outside the gene matches. Germline loops: CDR1 SGHRS, CDR2 YFSETQ. The CDR3 DNA reads as TGCGCCAGCAGCTTGGCATTAGCGGGGGTTCAAGAGACCCAGTACTTC. Protein sequence: CASSLALAGVQETQYF.

This clone turned up a few times. This chain connects TRBV5-4 to TRBJ2-7; perhaps TRBD1 as D (5 bases). Germline assignment: CDR1 SGHNT and CDR2 YYREEE (reference sequence). This CDR3 has 13 amino acids. V was trimmed by 4 bases and J by 2 bases, leaving 10 bases between them. The CDR3 sequence: CASSQGATYEQYF. As DNA, the CDR3 is TGTGCCAGCAGCCAGGGTGCTACCTACGAGCAGTACTTC.

The V call is TRBV23-1, the J call TRBJ1-5, with D hard to call. TRBV23-1 is filed as an ORF, its function uncertain. Trimming left V 7 bases short and J 6 bases short, with 4 bases between. This CDR3 has 10 residues. The CDR3 loop is CASTGQPQHF. The CDR3 DNA reads as TGCGCCAGCACGGGTCAGCCCCAGCATTTT.

The genes are TRBV2 and TRBJ1-1, with D perhaps matching TRBD1 (6 bases). This CDR3 spans 16 amino acids. Trimming shortened V by 0 bases and J by 1 base, and 12 bases separated the two germline ends. Germline lookup yields CDR1 SNHLY and CDR2 FYNNEI. CDR3 bases: TGTGCCAGCAGTGAAGCGAGGGGGGCTGGGAACACTGAAGCTTTCTTT. Translation: CASSEARGAGNTEAFF.